The T cell receptor (beta chain) under discussion was sequenced for a study of beta chain features in type 1 diabetes. Study-level points and caveats: People with Type 1 diabetes carried modestly yet significantly shorter TCRB CDR3s in all four CD4+ subsets.

In the case of this clone: The antigen is unknown.

The authors reverse transcribed all of the isolated RNA, so sequencing captured expressed TCRB transcripts. An average approximately 4 million reads came from naive, central memory and regulatory T cell samples. The data were produced by immunoSEQ multiplex PCR, yet TCRdb's version contains in-frame clones alone and is incomplete. The data hold over 600,000 clones, with approximately 13% observed a single time. Sorted CD4+ subsets: naive, central memory, regulatory, stem cell-like memory (CD45RO/CCR7/CD25/CD127/CD95/CD27 panel). The TCR sequence derives from a man younger than 45 with type 1 diabetes. Sequencing input: naive CD4+ T cells from blood.

Here the CDR3 reads CASSPTWGGSVQTFGYTF. The CDR3 coding sequence is TGTGCCAGCAGCCCCACCTGGGGGGGTTCTGTCCAAACGTTTGGCTACACCTTC. The chain couples TRBV14 to TRBJ1-2; possibly TRBD1 for D (5 bases). Germline CDR1 SGHDN, CDR2 FVKESK. The CDR3 is made up of 18 amino acids. The germline V and J ends were trimmed by 4 bases and 7 bases, with 28 bases remaining between them.